In its sample, the clone carrying this T cell receptor (beta chain) was seen many times. Its antigen is as yet unknown. The sample is drawn from a study of human T cells and chemical hapten exposure. Study observations and caveats: TCRs whose frequency exceeded 1 in 1000 remained the same following DPC sensitization. Because all patients had alopecia, their immune responses might differ from healthy ones.

Time point described: pre-sensitization, week 0. This sample's treatment: therapeutic diphenylcyclopropenone sensitization with weekly scalp DPC. In the source study's methods: The number of TCRs in each sample had a median of 95,638 and spanned roughly 23,224 to 700,000. TCRdb independently ran MiXCR on the RACE reads; one entry per CDR3 protein. TCRdb, not the original authors, processed these V and J calls. The sample yields some 300,000 distinct CDR3 sequences, around 5% seen once. This CDR3 region has 13 residues. The germline CDR1 and CDR2 sequences are ENHRY and SYGVKD. The germline V and J ends were trimmed by 6 bases and 4 bases, with 12 bases remaining between them.

V and J are TRBV10-3 and TRBJ1-1, with D perhaps TRBD1 (6 bases). The sample was whole blood, taken in connection with sensitization to the hapten diphenylcyclopropenone (DPC). The TCR sequence derives from a woman younger than 35 with alopecia areata. Some clones in this sample may be carry-over from other donors' samples. CDR3 protein: CAISGGLGTEAFF. The CDR3 DNA is TGTGCCATCAGCGGGGGGCTTGGCACTGAAGCTTTCTTT.